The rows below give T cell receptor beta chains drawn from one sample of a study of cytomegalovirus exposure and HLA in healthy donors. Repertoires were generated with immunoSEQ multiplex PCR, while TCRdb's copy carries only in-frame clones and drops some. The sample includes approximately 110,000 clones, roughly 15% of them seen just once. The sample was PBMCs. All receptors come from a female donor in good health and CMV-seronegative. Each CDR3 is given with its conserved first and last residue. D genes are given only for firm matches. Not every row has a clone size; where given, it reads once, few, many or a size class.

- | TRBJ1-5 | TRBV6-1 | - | TGTGCCACCCAGACAGGCGTCAATCAGCCCCAGCATTTT | CATQTGVNQPQHF
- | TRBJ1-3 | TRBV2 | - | TGTGCCACCCCTTCTTACAGGGACAGAAACACCATATATTTT | CATPSYRDRNTIYF
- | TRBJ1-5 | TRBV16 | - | TGTGCCAGCAGCCGCCAGGACAATCAGCCCCAGCATTTT | CASSRQDNQPQHF
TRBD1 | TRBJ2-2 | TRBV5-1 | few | TGCGCCAGCAACGGACAGGGTTTGAACACCGGGGAGCTGTTTTTT | CASNGQGLNTGELFF
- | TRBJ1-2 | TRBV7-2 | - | TGTGCCAGCCTCGAGGGGGTGAACTATGGCTACACCTTC | CASLEGVNYGYTF
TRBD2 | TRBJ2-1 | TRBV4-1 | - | TGCGCCAGCAGCCAACTAGCGGGAGTCGTTGAGCAGTTCTTC | CASSQLAGVVEQFF
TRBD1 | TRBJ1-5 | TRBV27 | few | TGTGCCAGCAGACCATCCGGGACAGGGTTTTTTAAGCCCCAGCATTTT | CASRPSGTGFFKPQHF
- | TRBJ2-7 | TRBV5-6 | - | TGTGCCAGCAGCGTTAGACAGGTGGTGTCCTACGAGCAGTACTTC | CASSVRQVVSYEQYF
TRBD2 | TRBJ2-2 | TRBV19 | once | TGTGCCAGTAGTATTACCCTAGCGGGAGGGAACACCGGGGAGCTGTTTTTT | CASSITLAGGNTGELFF
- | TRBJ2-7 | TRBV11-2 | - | TGTGCCAGCAGCTTATCGCACGGACAGAGCTCCTACGAGCAGTACTTC | CASSLSHGQSSYEQYF
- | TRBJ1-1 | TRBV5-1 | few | TGCGCCAGCAGCCCCCCGGGTAACACTGAAGCTTTCTTT | CASSPPGNTEAFF
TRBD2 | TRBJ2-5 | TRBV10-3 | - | TGTGCCATCAGTGAGTTCCTTAGCGGGGGCCAAGAGACCCAGTACTTC | CAISEFLSGGQETQYF
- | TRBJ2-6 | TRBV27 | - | TGTGCCAGCAGTTTGTCGGGGGCCAACGTCCTGACTTTC | CASSLSGANVLTF
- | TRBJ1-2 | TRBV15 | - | TGTGCCACCAGCAGAGATATAGTTAACTATGGCTACTCCTTC | CATSRDIVNYGYSF
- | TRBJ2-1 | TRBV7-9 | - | TGTGCCAGCAGCTTAGTCGGGGGGCCGAGGTACAATGAGCAGTTCTTC | CASSLVGGPRYNEQFF
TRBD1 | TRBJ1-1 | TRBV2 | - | TGTGCCACCTCCAGGGACAGTAACACTGAAGCTTTCTTT | CATSRDSNTEAFF
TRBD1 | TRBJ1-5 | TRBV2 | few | TGTGCCAGCACCGGGACAGGGGGCTATCAGCCCCAGCATTTT | CASTGTGGYQPQHF
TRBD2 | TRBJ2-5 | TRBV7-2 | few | TGTGCCAGCAGCCATACTAGCGGTGGCCAAGAGACCCAGTACTTC | CASSHTSGGQETQYF
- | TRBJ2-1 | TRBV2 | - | TGTGCCAGCATTCTAGGTGCCGAGCAGTTCTTC | CASILGAEQFF
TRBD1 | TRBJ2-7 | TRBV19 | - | TGTGCCAGTACCCCGCGGACAGGGGGCACCTACGAGCAGTACTTC | CASTPRTGGTYEQYF
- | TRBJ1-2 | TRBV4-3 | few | TGCGCCAGCAGCCAGACCGCAGCGGGGGCACCTTATGGCTACACCTTC | CASSQTAAGAPYGYTF
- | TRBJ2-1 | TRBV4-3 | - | TGCGCCAGCAGCCAAGATGGTGAGTTCCGGGATGAGCAGTTCTTC | CASSQDGEFRDEQFF
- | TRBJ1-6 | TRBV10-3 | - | TGTGCCATCAGTGAGTCAAATGTTCTCCCCTTT | CAISESNVLPF
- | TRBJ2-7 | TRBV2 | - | TGTGCCAGCACTACATTCGACAGCTACGAGCAGTACTTC | CASTTFDSYEQYF
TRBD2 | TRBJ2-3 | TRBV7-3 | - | TGTGCCAGCAGCTTAAATTCTGCTTTTGGACTAGCGACTAGCACAGATACGCAGTATTTT | CASSLNSAFGLATSTDTQYF
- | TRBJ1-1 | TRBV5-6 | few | TGTGCCAGCAGCTTGGTCGGACAATTGAACACTGAAGCTTTCTTT | CASSLVGQLNTEAFF
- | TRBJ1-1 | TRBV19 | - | TGTGCCAGTAGTATGCAACTGGGCTCTGAAGCTTTCTTT | CASSMQLGSEAFF
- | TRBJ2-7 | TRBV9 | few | TGTGCCAGCAGCGTAGTAGGTTTTCAGGACGAGCAGTACTTC | CASSVVGFQDEQYF
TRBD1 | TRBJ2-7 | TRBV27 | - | TGTGCCAGCCAGCAGGCCGCGACAGGGGAGCTGTACGAGCAGTACTTC | CASQQAATGELYEQYF
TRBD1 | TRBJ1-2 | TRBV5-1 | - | TGCGCCAGCAGCCTGGGACAGAACTATGGCTACACCTTC | CASSLGQNYGYTF
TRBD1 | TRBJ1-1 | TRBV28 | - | TGTGCCAGCAGTTTTTGGAGGGGGCAGTTAAACACTGAAGCTTTCTTT | CASSFWRGQLNTEAFF
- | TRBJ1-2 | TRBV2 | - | TGTGCCAGCAGTCTCCGGGGGGGGGCGGTTTACTATGGCTACACCTTC | CASSLRGGAVYYGYTF
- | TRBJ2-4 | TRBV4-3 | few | TGCGCCAGCAGCCAAGAGGTGGGAGTCGGATTAGCCAAAAACATTCAGTACTTC | CASSQEVGVGLAKNIQYF
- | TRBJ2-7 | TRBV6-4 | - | TGTGCCAGCAGTCATACCGACACTGGCGAGCAGTACTTC | CASSHTDTGEQYF
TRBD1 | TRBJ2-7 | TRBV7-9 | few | TGTGCCAGCAGCTGGGGACAGAGCTCCTACGAGCAGTACTTC | CASSWGQSSYEQYF
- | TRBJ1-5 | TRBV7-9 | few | TGTGCCAGCGCGGGGTCTGACAATCAGCCCCAGCATTTT | CASAGSDNQPQHF
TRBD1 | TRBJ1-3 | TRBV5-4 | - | TGTGCCAGCAGCTTGGAGGGGGCAAGAAACACCATATATTTT | CASSLEGARNTIYF
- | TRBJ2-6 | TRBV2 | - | TGTGCCAGCAGTGATTACTCTGGGGCCAACGTCCTGACTTTC | CASSDYSGANVLTF
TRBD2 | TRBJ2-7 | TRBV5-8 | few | TGTGCCAGCAGCTCAGGAGTAGCGGGTTCCTACGAGCAGTACTTC | CASSSGVAGSYEQYF
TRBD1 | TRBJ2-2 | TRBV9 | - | TGTGCCAGCAGTGATCCGGGACAGCGAACGAACACCGGGGAGCTGTTTTTT | CASSDPGQRTNTGELFF
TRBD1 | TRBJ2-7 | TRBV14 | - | TGTGCCAGCAGCCGTAGACGCCGGGACAGCTTTAACGAGCAGTACTTC | CASSRRRRDSFNEQYF
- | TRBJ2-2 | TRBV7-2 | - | TGTGCCAGCAGCTTAGGGGGCCACACCGGGGAGCTGTTTTTT | CASSLGGHTGELFF
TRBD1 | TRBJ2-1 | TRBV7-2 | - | TGTGCCAGCAGCCGACAGGGGGCCTCCTACAATGAGCAGTTCTTC | CASSRQGASYNEQFF
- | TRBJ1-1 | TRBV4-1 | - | TGCGCCAGCAGCCAAGTGTTGCAGGAGGGTAACACTGAAGCTTTCTTT | CASSQVLQEGNTEAFF
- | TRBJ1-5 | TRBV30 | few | TGTGCCTGGAGTCACAGGGCGAATCAGCCCCAGCATTTT | CAWSHRANQPQHF
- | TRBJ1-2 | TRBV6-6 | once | TGTGCCAGCAGTTACTCGGGCCGCTCCGCCTACACCTTC | CASSYSGRSAYTF
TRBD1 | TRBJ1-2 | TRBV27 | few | TGTGCCAGCAGTCCGGGACAGGGGGTAGCGGCCGAGGGGTATGGCTACACCTTC | CASSPGQGVAAEGYGYTF
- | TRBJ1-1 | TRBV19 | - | TGTGCCAGTAGCCAACGCAGGGATACGAACACTGAAGCTTTCTTT | CASSQRRDTNTEAFF
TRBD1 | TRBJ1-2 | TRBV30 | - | TGTGCCTGGAGTGGAGACAGGGGATATGGCTACACCTTC | CAWSGDRGYGYTF